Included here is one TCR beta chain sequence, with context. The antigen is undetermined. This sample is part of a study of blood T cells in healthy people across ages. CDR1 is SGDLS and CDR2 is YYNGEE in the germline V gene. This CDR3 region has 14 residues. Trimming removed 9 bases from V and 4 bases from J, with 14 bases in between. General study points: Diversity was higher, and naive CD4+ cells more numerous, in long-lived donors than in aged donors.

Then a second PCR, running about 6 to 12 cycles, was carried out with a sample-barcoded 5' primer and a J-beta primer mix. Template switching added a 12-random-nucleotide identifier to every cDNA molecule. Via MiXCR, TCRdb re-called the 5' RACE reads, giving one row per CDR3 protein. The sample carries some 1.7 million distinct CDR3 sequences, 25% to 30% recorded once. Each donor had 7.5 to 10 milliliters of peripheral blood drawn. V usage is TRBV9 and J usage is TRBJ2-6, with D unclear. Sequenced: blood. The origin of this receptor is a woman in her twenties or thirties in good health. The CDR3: CAITAFTGANVLTF. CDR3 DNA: TGTGCCATCACCGCCTTTACAGGGGCCAACGTCCTGACTTTC.